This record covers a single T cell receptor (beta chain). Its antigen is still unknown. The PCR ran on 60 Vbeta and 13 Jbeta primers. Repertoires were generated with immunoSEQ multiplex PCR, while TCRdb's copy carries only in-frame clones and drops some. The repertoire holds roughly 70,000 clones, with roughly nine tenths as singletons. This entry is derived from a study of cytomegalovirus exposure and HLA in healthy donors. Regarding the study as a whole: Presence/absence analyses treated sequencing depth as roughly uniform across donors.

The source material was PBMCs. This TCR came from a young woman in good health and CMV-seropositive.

CDR3 DNA sequence: TGTGCCAGCAGTCCCCTAGCGGGAGGGCCGGGCATTCAGTACTTC. Its protein is CASSPLAGGPGIQYF. The chain couples TRBV6-6 to TRBJ2-4, with 12 bases fitting TRBD2. With V trimmed by 5 bases and J by 9 bases, 8 bases remained unmatched. Germline V gene sequence: CDR1 MNHNY, CDR2 SVGAGI (reference sequence). CDR3 length: 15 residues.